The entry that follows covers one TCR beta chain sequence. What it binds is unknown. Germline V lookup: CDR1 MRHNA, CDR2 SNTAGT. V was pared by 6 bases and J by 4 bases, with 0 bases of the junction left unmatched. The CDR3 extends over 12 amino acids. This specimen comes from a study of cytomegalovirus exposure and HLA in healthy donors. Across the whole study: Later, an analysis reported that the 120 or so validation repertoires had used the same platform as the roughly 660 first-cohort repertoires.

Assay: immunoSEQ multiplex PCR; the TCRdb copy retains only in-frame clones and omits some. The table lists around 150,000 clones, about 80% of them singletons, with about 27% in the top ten. Study-wide findings and caveats: Subsequent analysis showed first-cohort TCR clusters tending to co-occur in more than 90 validation repertoires. In vitro testing confirmed a few CMV-associated chains as specific for CMV antigens. The study labeled about 160 TCR beta chains cytomegalovirus-associated.

The source of this sequence is a young man in good health and CMV-seropositive. The material sequenced was PBMCs. This rearrangement joins TRBV6-4 to TRBJ1-1, with 9 bases identical to TRBD1. In DNA form, the CDR3 reads TGTGCCAGCAGGGGACAGGGCACTGAAGCTTTCTTT. Protein: CASRGQGTEAFF.